This T cell receptor (beta chain) was identified during a study of human T cells and chemical hapten exposure. Across the whole study: Application of 0.01% DPC to the upper back was done by patch test, with a reading at 6 days.

General study results and limits: Alopecia affected the donors, so their immune response may differ from healthy people's.

As regards this clonotype: Antigen unknown.

The V gene's germline CDR1 is SGHTA and CDR2 FQGNSA. CDR3 length: 14 residues. With 4 bases removed from V and 1 base from J, the gap between germline ends came to 10 bases. The time point denotes: patch test 3, about 24 weeks after DPC sensitization. As to treatment: therapeutic diphenylcyclopropenone sensitization with weekly scalp DPC. TCRdb independently ran MiXCR on the RACE reads; one entry per CDR3 protein. Of some 170,000 distinct CDR3 sequences listed, roughly 26% are singletons. This TCR was sampled from a woman aged 18 to 35 with alopecia areata. Some clones in this sample may be carry-over from other donors' samples. Specimen: whole blood, collected in connection with sensitization to the hapten diphenylcyclopropenone (DPC). The chain carries TRBV7-2 and TRBJ1-1, with a tentative D call TRBD1 (6 bases). Written as DNA, the CDR3 is TGTGCCAGCAGCTCCTACAGGGAGAACACTGAAGCTTTCTTT. Amino acids: CASSSYRENTEAFF.